The present TCR beta chain was sequenced within a study of shared clonotypes between healthy human individuals. Sequenced by immunoSEQ multiplex PCR; TCRdb stores in-frame clones only, minus some. Of millions of clones listed, about 95% are singletons. This CDR3 has 15 amino acids. V gave up 0 bases and J gave up 1 base, with 10 bases separating them. Per germline, CDR1 SGDLS and CDR2 YYNGEE. Naive CD8 cells lacked CD45RO and underwent positive selection for CCR7, leaving out terminally differentiated effector memory CD45RA+ cells. Caucasian adults residing in Nashville, Tennessee made up all the donors.

V and J are TRBV9 and TRBJ1-2, with D maybe TRBD1 (5 bases). Sequenced: naive CD8+ T cells sorted from blood. The source is a man younger than 35 in good health. The CDR3 reads CASSVVGDFNYGYTF. CDR3 bases: TGTGCCAGCAGCGTAGTTGGGGACTTTAACTATGGCTACACCTTC.